These 25 T cell receptor beta chains were sequenced from one sample in a study of metastatic and nonmetastatic thyroid tumors. All patients reached thyroid surgery having received no treatment beforehand. TCRdb reanalyzed the PCR reads with MiXCR. Here the sample spans 10,000 to 15,000 clones, 31% being singletons. Sequences were obtained from tumor tissue. The receptors come from a male donor with papillary thyroid cancer or a benign thyroid nodule (not recorded which). Some clones in this sample may be carry-over from other donors' samples.

This rearrangement joins TRBV7-8 to TRBJ1-2; the D gene is possibly TRBD1 (6 bases). Trimming removed 4 bases from V and 7 bases from J, with 22 bases in between. The CDR3 is 16 residues long. CDR1 and CDR2 (germline): SGHVS, FQNEAQ. The DNA of the CDR3 is TGTGCCAGCAGCTACCCACGAGGGGGTCCAGCAGTTGGCTACACCTTC. Protein: CASSYPRGGPAVGYTF. The variable domain in full, with the rest retrieved from reference TRBV7-8 and TRBJ1-2, is GAGVSQSPRYKVAKRGQDVALRCDPISGHVSLFWYQQALGQGPEFLTYFQNEAQLDKSGLPSDRFFAERPEGSVSTLKIQRTQQEDSAVYLCASSYPRGGPAVGYTFGSGTRLTVV.

This clone has ten or more counts. The chain is built from TRBV12-3 or TRBV12-4 and TRBJ2-5; D is perhaps TRBD2 (6 bases). Trimming cost V 5 bases and J 2 bases, with 24 bases left between them. The CDR3 sequence is 18 residues long. DNA of the CDR3: TGTGCCAGCAGTCCGGGAAGTTGGTTAGCGGAACAACAAGAGACCCAGTACTTC. This gives the protein CASSPGSWLAEQQETQYF.

This clone counts as medium-sized. The V and J genes are TRBV20-1 and TRBJ2-7; possibly TRBD2 for D (6 bases). Trimming took off 3 bases at V and 0 bases at J, with 24 bases between the two ends. Per germline, CDR1 DFQATT and CDR2 SNEGSKA (reference sequence). The CDR3 has 18 residues. The CDR3 nucleotides are TGCAGTGCTAGTTCCTTCCCGGGACTCCAAAAGCCCTCCTACGAGCAGTACTTC. It translates to CSASSFPGLQKPSYEQYF.

This clone showed up just a few times. This chain connects TRBV6-1 to TRBJ2-7; D may be TRBD1 or TRBD2 (5 bases each). V lost 6 bases, J lost 6 bases, and 12 bases lay in between. There are 12 residues in the CDR3. Germline V lookup: CDR1 MNHNS, CDR2 SASEGT. The CDR3 coding sequence is TGTGCCAGCAGGACCGATGGGACCGAGCAGTACTTC. Translation: CASRTDGTEQYF.

This clone was seen many times. This rearrangement joins TRBV12-5 to TRBJ1-2, with D possibly being TRBD1 (5 bases). Germline V gene data show CDR1 as LGHNT and CDR2 as FRNRAP. Trimming cost V 1 base and J 8 bases, with 11 bases left between them. The length of the CDR3 is 13 residues. The CDR3 region has the DNA TGTGCTAGTGGTTTGGGGCAGGGATTCGGCTACACCTTC. Encoded protein: CASGLGQGFGYTF.

This clone was seen a handful of times. This rearrangement joins TRBV6-4 to TRBJ2-6; 12 bases fit TRBD2. This CDR3 spans 17 amino acids. CDR1 MRHNA and CDR2 SNTAGT come from the germline V gene. V lost 6 bases to trimming and J lost 3 bases; unmatched junction nucleotides: 6. The CDR3 reads CASSQTSGSFGANVLTF. As DNA, the CDR3 is TGTGCCAGCAGCCAGACTAGCGGGAGCTTTGGGGCCAACGTCCTGACTTTC.

This clone was seen ten or more times. This may be a read error, as it is one base from a much larger clone. This sequence joins TRBV12-3 or TRBV12-4 and TRBJ2-1, with 8 bases lining up with TRBD2. The V segment lost 7 bases and the J segment 12 bases; nucleotides outside the gene matches: 17. CDR3 length equals 15 residues. CDR3 sequence (DNA): TGTGCCAGCACTCCTAGGACTAGCCCGGGGGGTGGGCAGTTCTTC. The encoded protein is CASTPRTSPGGGQFF.

In this sample, this clone is medium-sized (0.01 to 0.1%). The chain employs TRBV2 and TRBJ1-6; the D gene is possibly TRBD1 (5 bases). The CDR3 covers 15 residues. The germline gives CDR1 SNHLY, CDR2 FYNNEI. V lost 8 bases to trimming and J lost 0 bases, with 11 bases between them. CDR3 sequence reads: CASGQPSSYNSPLHF. CDR3 DNA: TGTGCCAGCGGACAACCGAGCTCCTATAATTCACCCCTCCACTTT.

In its sample, this clone ranks as medium-sized. This sequence joins TRBV7-9 and TRBJ1-1; TRBD1 aligns across 7 bases. The CDR3 runs to 14 residues. The germline V gene has CDR1 SEHNR and CDR2 FQNEAQ (reference sequence). J gave up 11 bases and V 6 bases, and 15 bases lay outside the gene matches. Here the CDR3 reads CASRKLTGYVAAFF. Written as DNA, the CDR3 is TGTGCCAGCAGGAAATTGACAGGGTATGTAGCTGCTTTCTTT.

This clone has just a few counts. This rearrangement joins TRBV6-5 to TRBJ2-6, with D maybe TRBD1 (5 bases). Germline V gene lookup returns CDR1 MNHEY and CDR2 SVGAGI. This CDR3 is built from 16 residues. The V end was cut by 4 bases, the J end by 4 bases, with 14 bases between. Here the CDR3 DNA reads TGTGCCAGCAGTTCCCCCAGGGAATCGGGGGCCAACGTCCTGACTTTC. Its protein is CASSSPRESGANVLTF.

The genes are TRBV7-2 and TRBJ2-7; a weak D match, TRBD1 (6 bases). This CDR3 contains 14 residues. V was cut by 6 bases and J by 2 bases, with 14 bases left in between. The germline gives CDR1 SGHTA, CDR2 FQGNSA. As DNA, the CDR3 is TGTGCCAGCAGGTTAAGGACAGACGCCTACGAGCAGTACTTC. Translating it yields CASRLRTDAYEQYF.

This clone occurred many times. The V call is TRBV28, the J call TRBJ1-4; D gene ambiguous. This CDR3 comprises 14 residues. The germline V gene has CDR1 MDHEN and CDR2 SYDVKM. V lost 7 bases and J lost 0, with 9 bases in between. In nucleotides, the CDR3 is TGTGCCAGCACCTACCTTGCAACTAATGAAAAACTGTTTTTT. Encoded protein: CASTYLATNEKLFF.

The sample holds a few counts of this clone. The J gene is TRBJ2-7, the V gene TRBV6-2 or TRBV6-3; TRBD2 matches 10 bases. The CDR3 sequence is 19 residues long. Germline trimming cut 5 bases from V and 1 base from J; bases unmatched to any gene: 17. Germline V CDR1 and CDR2: MNHEY, SVGEGT. CDR3 nucleotides: TGTGCCAGCAGTCCGGACCGATGGACTAGCGGCCTAATTTCCTACGAGCAGTACTTC. Translated: CASSPDRWTSGLISYEQYF.

This clone appeared a few times. The chain links TRBV20-1 to TRBJ2-1; D gene uncertain. Per the germline V gene, CDR1 is DFQATT and CDR2 is SNEGSKA (reference sequence). V was shortened by 6 bases and J by 7 bases, with 13 bases between the two germline ends. The CDR3 is 12 amino acids. DNA for the CDR3: TGCAGTGCGGGGTTGCGTGGGAATGAGCAGTTCTTC. Translated: CSAGLRGNEQFF.

This clone was seen more than once but under ten times. This chain uses TRBV28 with TRBJ2-4; D might be TRBD1 (5 bases). V lost 2 bases, J lost 10 bases, and 18 bases lay in between. CDR1 is MDHEN, CDR2 SYDVKM, per germline. CDR3 length: 15 amino acids. CDR3 protein: CASSLGARVSPIQYF. The CDR3 DNA sequence: TGTGCCAGCAGTTTAGGGGCTAGGGTTTCCCCTATTCAGTACTTC.

This clone is categorized as medium-sized. The rearrangement uses TRBV5-1 and TRBJ2-3; a weak D match, TRBD2 (6 bases). Germline loops: CDR1 SGHRS, CDR2 YFSETQ. Trimming took off 4 bases at V and 6 bases at J, with 15 bases between the two ends. CDR3 size: 14 residues. The CDR3 sequence: CASSGGRGSDTQYF. The CDR3 DNA sequence: TGCGCCAGCAGCGGTGGACGGGGGTCGGATACGCAGTATTTT.

The chain recombines TRBV6-1 with TRBJ1-4; 8 nucleotides agree with TRBD1. Germline values: CDR1 MNHNS, CDR2 SASEGT. After removal of 8 bases from V and 8 bases from J, the junction contained 10 bases not matched to a gene. This CDR3 has 14 residues. CDR3 in DNA: TGTGCCAGCTCCACCGGACAGGGAAGGGAAAAACTGTTTTTT. Protein product: CASSTGQGREKLFF.

This clone came up many times. The gene calls are TRBV10-3 and TRBJ1-1; 10 bases map to TRBD1. The CDR3 consists of 13 residues. V was pared by 1 base and J by 10 bases, with 3 bases of the junction left unmatched. Per germline, CDR1 ENHRY and CDR2 SYGVKD. CDR3: CAISEWTGGRAFF. CDR3 nucleotide sequence: TGTGCCATCAGTGAGTGGACAGGGGGAAGAGCTTTCTTT.

Note on this clone: It may be a read error: a sequence one base away is much more abundant. The chain employs TRBV25-1 and TRBJ1-5; D might be TRBD1 (5 bases). V lost 3 bases and J lost 7, with 10 bases in between. Germline CDR1 and CDR2: MGHDK and SYGVNS. This CDR3 contains 13 residues. CDR3 loop: CASSDWGYQPQHF. CDR3 nucleotide sequence: TGTGCCAGCAGTGACTGGGGGTACCAGCCCCAGCATTTT. Full variable domain (remainder filled in from reference TRBV25-1 and TRBJ1-5): EADIYQTPRYLVIGTGKKITLECSQTMGHDKMYWYQQDPGMELHLIHYSYGVNSTEKGDLSSESTVSRIRTEHFPLTLESARPSHTSQYLCASSDWGYQPQHFGDGTRLSIL.

This clone is termed medium-sized. The chain combines TRBV12-3 or TRBV12-4 with TRBJ1-2; the match to TRBD1 covers 7 bases. The CDR3 loop spans 14 amino acids. The V and J ends lost 7 bases and 3 bases, in that order; junction bases with no gene match: 8. The DNA of the CDR3 is TGTGCCAGCACCGAAGGGGGCAGGGACTATGGCTACACCTTC. This sequence encodes CASTEGGRDYGYTF.

By share of the sample, this clone is medium-sized (0.01 to 0.1%). The chain has TRBV20-1 and TRBJ2-7; D is ambiguous. From germline, CDR1 is DFQATT and CDR2 SNEGSKA (reference sequence). This CDR3 region has 12 residues. The germline V and J ends were trimmed by 1 base and 5 bases, with 9 bases remaining between them. The CDR3 loop reads CSARGAVHEQYV. Written as DNA, the CDR3 is TGCAGTGCTAGAGGGGCTGTGCACGAGCAGTACGTC.

This chain joins TRBV6-1 and TRBJ1-2; 7 nucleotides align to TRBD1. CDR3 length: 15 residues. V trimming: 5 bases; J trimming: 4 bases; junction bases outside the gene matches: 10. Germline V gene data show CDR1 as MNHNS and CDR2 as SASEGT. CDR3 bases: TGTGCCAGCAGTACCCGGACAGGACGGGCCTATGGCTACACCTTC. This translates into CASSTRTGRAYGYTF.

Ten or more counts support this clone. The rearrangement uses TRBV15 and TRBJ2-5; 9 nucleotides align to TRBD1. Germline loops: CDR1 LNHNV, CDR2 YYDKDF (reference sequence). The trim removed 0 bases at V and 1 base at J, leaving 6 bases unmatched. This CDR3 region has 17 residues. As DNA, the CDR3 is TGTGCCACCAGCAGAGATAGGACAGGGGCCCCCCAAGAGACCCAGTACTTC. Translated: CATSRDRTGAPQETQYF.

This clone was detected ten times or more. V and J are TRBV15 and TRBJ2-5; 10 positions agree with TRBD1. There are 17 residues in the CDR3. V was pared by 5 bases and J by 5 bases, with 14 bases of the junction left unmatched. Per the germline V gene, CDR1 is LNHNV and CDR2 is YYDKDF (reference sequence). CDR3 DNA sequence: TGTGCCACCAGCCGCCACCTGACAGGGGGCTTTAAGGAGACCCAGTACTTC. The encoded protein is CATSRHLTGGFKETQYF.

This clone was observed many times. The chain links TRBV9 to TRBJ2-6; D is uncertain. V lost 3 bases and J 0 bases, leaving 4 bases between the germline ends. CDR1 is SGDLS and CDR2 is YYNGEE in the germline V gene. The CDR3 runs to 14 residues. CDR3 loop: CASSENSGANVLTF. CDR3 DNA: TGTGCCAGCAGCGAAAACTCTGGGGCCAACGTCCTGACTTTC.